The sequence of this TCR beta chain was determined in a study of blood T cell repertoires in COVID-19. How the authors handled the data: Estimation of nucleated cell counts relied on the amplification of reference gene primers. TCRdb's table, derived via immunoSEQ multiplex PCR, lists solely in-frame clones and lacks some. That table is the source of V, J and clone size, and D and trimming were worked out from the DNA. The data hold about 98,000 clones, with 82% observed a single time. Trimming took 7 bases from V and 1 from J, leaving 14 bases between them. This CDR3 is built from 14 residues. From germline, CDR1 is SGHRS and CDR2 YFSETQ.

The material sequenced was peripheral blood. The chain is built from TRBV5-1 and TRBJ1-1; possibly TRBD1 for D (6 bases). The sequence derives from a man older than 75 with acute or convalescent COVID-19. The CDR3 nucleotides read TGCGCCAGCGGCCCGGGACACCAGAACACTGAAGCTTTCTTT. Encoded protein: CASGPGHQNTEAFF.